This T cell receptor (beta chain) originates from a study of blood T cell repertoires in COVID-19. Researchers sorted participants into cohorts using their self-reported clinical history. Either two negative PCRs, clearance, or symptom resolution qualified Cohort 3 donors as recovered. The table came from immunoSEQ multiplex PCR; TCRdb's copy has only in-frame clones and leaves some out. The data hold 280,000 or so clones, with about 85% observed a single time. CDR1 and CDR2 from the germline V gene are SGHTS and YDEGEE. With 4 bases removed from V and 1 base from J, the gap between germline ends came to 9 bases. This CDR3 is 15 amino acids long.

The sequence derives from a woman aged 45 to 65 who had recovered from COVID-19. The chain is built from TRBV5-8 and TRBJ2-6, with D possibly being TRBD1 (6 bases). Sequenced: PBMCs or T cells enriched from blood (not recorded which). The CDR3 loop is CASSHDRSGANVLTF. CDR3 DNA sequence: TGTGCCAGCAGCCATGACAGGTCTGGGGCCAACGTCCTGACTTTC.